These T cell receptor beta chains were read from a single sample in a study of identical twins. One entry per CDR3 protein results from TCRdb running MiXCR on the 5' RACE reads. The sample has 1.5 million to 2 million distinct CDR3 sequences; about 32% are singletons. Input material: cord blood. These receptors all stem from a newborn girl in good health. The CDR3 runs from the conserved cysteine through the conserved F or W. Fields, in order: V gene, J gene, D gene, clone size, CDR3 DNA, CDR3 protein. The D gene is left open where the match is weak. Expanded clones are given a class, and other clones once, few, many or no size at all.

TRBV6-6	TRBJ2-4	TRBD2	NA	TGTGCCAGCAGTTACCTGGCGGGAGGGCCGACCAAAAACATTCAGTACTTC	CASSYLAGGPTKNIQYF
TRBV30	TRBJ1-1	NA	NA	TGTGCCTGGAGTGTGGGGGGGGGAGCTTTCTTT	CAWSVGGGAFF
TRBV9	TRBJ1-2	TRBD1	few	TGTGCCAGCAGCCCCCAAGGACAGGGTATCTATGGCTACACCTTC	CASSPQGQGIYGYTF
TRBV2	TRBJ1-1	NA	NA	TGTGCCAGCAGTGATCAGGGAGGGGCTGAAGCTTTCTTT	CASSDQGGAEAFF
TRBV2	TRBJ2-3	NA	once	TGTGCCAGCGAGGGGGGGGTCAGCACAGATACGCAGTATTTT	CASEGGVSTDTQYF
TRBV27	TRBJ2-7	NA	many	TGTGCCAGCAGCCCCCAGGGTACCTACGAGCAGTACTTC	CASSPQGTYEQYF
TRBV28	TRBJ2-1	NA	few	TGTGCCAGCAGTCACCTGGAGGGCGGCAATGAGCAGTTCTTC	CASSHLEGGNEQFF
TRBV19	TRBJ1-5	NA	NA	TGTGCCAGTAGCACAGGGAACGAGAATCAGCCCCAGCATTTT	CASSTGNENQPQHF
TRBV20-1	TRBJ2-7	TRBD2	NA	TGCAGTGCACGGTCCGGGACTAGAGAGGGCGAGCAGTACTTC	CSARSGTREGEQYF
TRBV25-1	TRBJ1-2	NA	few	TGTGCCAGCAGTGAAGGAAGACAGCCCTTTAACTATGGCTACACCTTC	CASSEGRQPFNYGYTF
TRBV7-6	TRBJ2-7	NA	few	TGTGCCAGCAGCTCTGGGTTCCGCTACGAGCAGTACTTC	CASSSGFRYEQYF
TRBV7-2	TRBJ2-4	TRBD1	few	TGTTCCAGCAGCTTAGGGACAGACATTCAGTACTTC	CSSSLGTDIQYF
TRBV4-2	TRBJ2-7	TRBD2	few	TGTGCCAGCAGCCCCTACAGTAGCGGGTTCTACGAGCAGTACTTC	CASSPYSSGFYEQYF
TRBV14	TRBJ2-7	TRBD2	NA	TGTGCCAGCAGCCAAGGGGGGGGACTAGGAATCTACAATGAGCAGTACTTC	CASSQGGGLGIYNEQYF
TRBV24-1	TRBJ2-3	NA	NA	TGTGCCACCAGTGATTTGACGGGAGCGGGCACAGATACGCAGTATTTT	CATSDLTGAGTDTQYF
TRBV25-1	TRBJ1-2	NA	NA	TGTGCCAGCAGTGAATACTCAATGCAAGGCTACACCTTC	CASSEYSMQGYTF
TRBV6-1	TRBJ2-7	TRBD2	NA	TGTGCCAGCAGTGAATGGGAGGGGAGCGAGCAGTACTTC	CASSEWEGSEQYF
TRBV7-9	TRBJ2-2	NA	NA	TGTGCCAGCACCCGCAAGGGACGGGTCGGGGAGCTGTTTTTT	CASTRKGRVGELFF
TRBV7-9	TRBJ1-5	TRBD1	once	TGTGCCAGCAGCTTAGGGACAGGCCCCAGCAATCAGCCCCAGCATTTT	CASSLGTGPSNQPQHF
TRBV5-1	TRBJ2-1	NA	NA	TGCGCCAGCGGATTAGACGACCAAGAGACCCAGTTCTTC	CASGLDDQETQFF
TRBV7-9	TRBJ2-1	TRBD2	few	TGTGCCAGCATCATTAGCGGGAGCTCCTACAATGAGCAGTTCTTC	CASIISGSSYNEQFF
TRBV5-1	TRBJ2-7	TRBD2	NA	TGCGCCAGCAGCTTGGCTTCAACTAGCGGGGGTTCCTACGAGCAGTACTTC	CASSLASTSGGSYEQYF
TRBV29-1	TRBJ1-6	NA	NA	TGCAGCGTTATGGGGGCACAGTCACCCCTCCACTTT	CSVMGAQSPLHF
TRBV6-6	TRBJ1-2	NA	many	TGTGCCAGCAGTTACGATCGACAGAACTATGGCTACACCTTC	CASSYDRQNYGYTF